The 9 T cell receptor beta chains given below trace back to one sample, sequenced in a study of T cell repertoires in cytomegalovirus infection. Each CDR3 protein gets one entry after TCRdb re-called the reads with MiXCR. The sample gives 150,000 to 200,000 distinct CDR3 sequences, 13% to 15% of which show up once; roughly a quarter is in the top ten. Material for sequencing was PBMCs. These receptors came from a human donor in good health (CMV status not recorded). Some clones in this sample may be carry-over from other donors' samples.

There are many counts of this clonotype. The J gene is TRBJ2-3, the V gene TRBV7-2; 7 bases line up with TRBD2. Germline V gene sequence: CDR1 SGHTA, CDR2 FQGNSA. CDR3 length: 15 amino acids. V gave up 1 base and J gave up 5 bases; unmatched junction bases: 6. The CDR3 loop is CASSLVALAVDTQYF. Written as DNA, the CDR3 is TGTGCCAGCAGCTTAGTAGCCCTAGCGGTAGATACGCAGTATTTT.

This clonotype was observed a few times. This chain connects TRBV28 to TRBJ2-7, with no clear D. Germline lookup yields CDR1 MDHEN and CDR2 SYDVKM. V was pared by 2 bases and J by 3 bases, with 5 bases between. The CDR3 is 12 residues long. CDR3 sequence reads: CASSLPLYEQYF. CDR3 nucleotide sequence: TGTGCCAGCAGTTTACCTCTCTACGAGCAGTACTTC. Filled out from reference TRBV28 and TRBJ2-7, the complete variable domain reads DVKVTQSSRYLVKRTGEKVFLECVQDMDHENMFWYRQDPGLGLRLIYFSYDVKMKEKGDIPEGYSVSREKKERFSLILESASTNQTSMYLCASSLPLYEQYFGPGTRLTVT.

This clonotype was observed a handful of times. The chain recombines TRBV19 with TRBJ1-2; D not resolved. The CDR3 length is 15 residues. Germline assignment: CDR1 LNHDA and CDR2 SQIVND (reference sequence). Trimming removed 3 bases from V and 4 bases from J, with 15 bases in between. The CDR3 is CASSIELADFYGYTF. CDR3 DNA: TGTGCCAGTAGTATCGAATTGGCGGATTTCTATGGCTACACCTTC.

The J gene is TRBJ2-1, the V gene TRBV6-2 or TRBV6-3; TRBD2 is a possible D gene (6 bases). The ends were cut back, 1 base at V and 1 base at J, with 11 bases in the middle. The germline V gene has CDR1 MNHEY and CDR2 SVGEGT. The CDR3 contains 16 residues. Here the CDR3 reads CASSYYGGDSYNEQFF. The CDR3, as DNA: TGTGCCAGCAGTTACTATGGCGGGGATTCCTACAATGAGCAGTTCTTC.

J is TRBJ1-5 and V is TRBV7-2, with D hard to call. This CDR3 comprises 12 residues. CDR1 and CDR2 from the germline V gene are SGHTA and FQGNSA. Trimming left V 5 bases short and J 10 bases short, with 12 bases between. The CDR3 bases are TGTGCCAGCAGCCCTCCTGCGGCACCCCAGCATTTT. It translates to CASSPPAAPQHF.

This clonotype was recorded at least ten times. V usage is TRBV7-9 and J usage is TRBJ1-5; TRBD1 matches 7 bases. There are 15 residues in the CDR3. V dropped 5 bases and J dropped 7; count of bases not matched to a gene: 11. Looked up from germline, CDR1 is SEHNR and CDR2 is FQNEAQ (reference sequence). CDR3 DNA: TGTGCCAGCAGCAAGACCGGACAGGTCTTGCAGCCCCAGCATTTT. Translating it yields CASSKTGQVLQPQHF.

The chain recombines TRBV10-3 with TRBJ1-1; 7 positions match TRBD1. CDR1 is ENHRY and CDR2 is SYGVKD in the germline V gene. This CDR3 has 14 residues. After removal of 8 bases from V and 5 bases from J, the junction contained 11 bases not matched to a gene. The CDR3, as DNA: TGTGCCATCGGGGCAGGGGGGTGGGGAACTGAAGCTTTCTTT. It codes for CAIGAGGWGTEAFF.

In its sample, this clonotype was seen many times. The CDR3 loop reads CASSLRGTGGPGELFF. The DNA for the CDR3 is TGTGCCAGCAGCTTAAGAGGGACAGGGGGTCCCGGGGAGCTGTTTTTT. The chain uses TRBV7-3 and TRBJ2-2; TRBD1 matches at 11 bases. After removal of 1 base from V and 6 bases from J, the junction contained 4 bases not matched to a gene. The CDR3 runs 16 residues. Looked up from germline, CDR1 is SGHTA and CDR2 is FQGTGA.

This clonotype has a count of ten or more. CDR3 nucleotides: TGTGCCAGCAGTTACGACGGGACAGCAAGTCAGCCCCAGCATTTT. This translates into CASSYDGTASQPQHF. V gene TRBV6-5 combines with J gene TRBJ1-5; 7 bases agree with TRBD1. The CDR3 runs to 15 residues. After removal of 2 bases from V and 6 bases from J, the junction contained 7 bases not matched to a gene. Germline CDR1 and CDR2: MNHEY and SVGAGI.